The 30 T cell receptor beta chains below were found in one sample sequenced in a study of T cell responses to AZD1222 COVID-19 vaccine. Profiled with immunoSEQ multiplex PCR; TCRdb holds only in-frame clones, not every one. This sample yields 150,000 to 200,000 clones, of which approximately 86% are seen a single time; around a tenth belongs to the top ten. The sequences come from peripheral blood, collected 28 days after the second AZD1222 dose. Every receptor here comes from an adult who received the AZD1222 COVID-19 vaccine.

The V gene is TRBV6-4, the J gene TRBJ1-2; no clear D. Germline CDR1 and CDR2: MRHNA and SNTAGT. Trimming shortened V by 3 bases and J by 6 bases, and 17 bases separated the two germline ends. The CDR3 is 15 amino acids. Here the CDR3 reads CASSDTPQALDGYTF. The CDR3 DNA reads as TGTGCCAGCAGTGATACCCCTCAGGCCTTGGATGGCTACACCTTC.

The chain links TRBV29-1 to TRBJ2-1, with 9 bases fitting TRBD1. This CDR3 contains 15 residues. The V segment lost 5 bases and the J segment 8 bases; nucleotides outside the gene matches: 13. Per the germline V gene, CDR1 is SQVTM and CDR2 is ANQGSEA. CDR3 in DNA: TGCAGCGTTAGTGGTCGGACAGGGGTACAGGATGAGCAGTTCTTC. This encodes CSVSGRTGVQDEQFF.

CDR3 DNA: TGCGCCAGCAGCTTGTCTCTGGGGAAGACCGGGGAGACCCAGTACTTC. Its translation is CASSLSLGKTGETQYF. The rearrangement links TRBV5-1 to TRBJ2-5; no clear D. This CDR3 comprises 16 residues. Deletions cut 1 base from V and 5 bases from J, with 18 bases between. Germline lookup yields CDR1 SGHRS and CDR2 YFSETQ.

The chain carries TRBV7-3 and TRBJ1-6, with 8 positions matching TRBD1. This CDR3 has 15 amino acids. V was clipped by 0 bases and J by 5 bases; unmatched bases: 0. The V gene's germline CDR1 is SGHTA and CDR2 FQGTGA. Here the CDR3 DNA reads TGTGCCAGCAGCTTAACGGGACAGGATAATTCACCCCTCCACTTT. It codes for CASSLTGQDNSPLHF.

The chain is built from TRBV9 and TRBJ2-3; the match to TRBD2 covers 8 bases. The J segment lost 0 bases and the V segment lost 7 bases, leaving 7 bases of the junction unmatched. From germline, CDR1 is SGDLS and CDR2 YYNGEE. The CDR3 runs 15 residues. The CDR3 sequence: CASSRGGTSTDTQYF. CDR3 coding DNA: TGTGCCAGCTCCCGGGGGGGCACTAGCACAGATACGCAGTATTTT. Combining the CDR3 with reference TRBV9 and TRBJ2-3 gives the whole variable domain DSGVTQTPKHLITATGQRVTLRCSPRSGDLSVYWYQQSLDQGLQFLIQYYNGEERAKGNILERFSAQQFPDLHSELNLSSLELGDSALYFCASSRGGTSTDTQYFGPGTRLTVL.

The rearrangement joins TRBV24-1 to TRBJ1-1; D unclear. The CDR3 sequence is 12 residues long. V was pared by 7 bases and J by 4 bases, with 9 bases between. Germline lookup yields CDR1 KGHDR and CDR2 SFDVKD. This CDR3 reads CATRPPRTEAFF. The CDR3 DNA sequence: TGTGCCACCAGGCCCCCCCGCACTGAAGCTTTCTTT.

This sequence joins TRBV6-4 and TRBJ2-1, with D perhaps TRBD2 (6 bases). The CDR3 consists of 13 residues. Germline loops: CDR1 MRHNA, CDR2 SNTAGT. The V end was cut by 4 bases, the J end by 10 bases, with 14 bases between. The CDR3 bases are TGTGCCAGCAGTGTGATCGCGGGGTCCGAGCAGTTCTTC. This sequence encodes CASSVIAGSEQFF.

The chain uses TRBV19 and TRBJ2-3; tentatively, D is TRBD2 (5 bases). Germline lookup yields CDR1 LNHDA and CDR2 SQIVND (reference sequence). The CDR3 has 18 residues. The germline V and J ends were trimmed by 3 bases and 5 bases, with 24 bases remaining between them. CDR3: CASSIPPTLASDGDTQYF. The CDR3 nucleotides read TGTGCCAGTAGTATCCCCCCAACTTTAGCGTCCGATGGAGATACGCAGTATTTT.

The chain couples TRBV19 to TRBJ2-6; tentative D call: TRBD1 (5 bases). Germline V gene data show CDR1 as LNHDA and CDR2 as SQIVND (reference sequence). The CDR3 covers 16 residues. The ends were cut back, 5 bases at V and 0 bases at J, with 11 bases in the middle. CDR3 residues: CASSSGQASGANVLTF. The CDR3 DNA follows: TGTGCCAGTAGTTCTGGACAAGCCTCTGGGGCCAACGTCCTGACTTTC.

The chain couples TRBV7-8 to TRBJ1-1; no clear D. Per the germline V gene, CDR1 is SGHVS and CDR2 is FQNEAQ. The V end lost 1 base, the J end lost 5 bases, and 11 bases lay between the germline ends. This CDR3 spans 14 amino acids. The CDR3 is CASSLVTPGTEAFF. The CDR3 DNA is TGTGCCAGCAGCTTAGTGACCCCCGGGACTGAAGCTTTCTTT.

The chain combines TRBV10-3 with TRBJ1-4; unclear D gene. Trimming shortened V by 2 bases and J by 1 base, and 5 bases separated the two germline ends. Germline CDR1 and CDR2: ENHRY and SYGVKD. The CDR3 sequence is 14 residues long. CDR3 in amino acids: CAISEGRTNEKLFF. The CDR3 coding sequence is TGTGCCATCAGTGAGGGCAGAACTAATGAAAAACTGTTTTTT.

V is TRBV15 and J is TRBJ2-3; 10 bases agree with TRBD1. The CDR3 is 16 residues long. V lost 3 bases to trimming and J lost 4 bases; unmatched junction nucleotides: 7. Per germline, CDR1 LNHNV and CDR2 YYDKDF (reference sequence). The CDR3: CATSRGGQGNADTQYF. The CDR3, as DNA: TGTGCCACCAGCAGGGGGGGACAGGGGAATGCAGATACGCAGTATTTT.

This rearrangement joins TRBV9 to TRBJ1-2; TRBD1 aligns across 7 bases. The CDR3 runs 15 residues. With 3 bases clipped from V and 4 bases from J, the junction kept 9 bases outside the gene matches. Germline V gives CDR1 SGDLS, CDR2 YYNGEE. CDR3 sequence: CASSGREGAPYGYTF. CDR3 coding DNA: TGTGCCAGCAGCGGCCGTGAGGGGGCTCCCTATGGCTACACCTTC.

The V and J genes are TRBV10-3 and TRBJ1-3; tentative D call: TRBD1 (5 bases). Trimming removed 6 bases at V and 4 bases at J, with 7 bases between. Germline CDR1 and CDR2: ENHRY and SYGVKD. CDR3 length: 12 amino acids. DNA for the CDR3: TGTGCCATCAGCAGGGCCGGAAACACCATATATTTT. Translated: CAISRAGNTIYF.

CDR3 coding DNA: TGTGCCAGCAGTTTTGCAGTAGACACTGAAGCTTTCTTT. Encoded protein: CASSFAVDTEAFF. This rearrangement joins TRBV12-3 or TRBV12-4 to TRBJ1-1; D ambiguous. The CDR3 length is 13 residues. Trimming cost V 3 bases and J 3 bases, with 8 bases left between them.

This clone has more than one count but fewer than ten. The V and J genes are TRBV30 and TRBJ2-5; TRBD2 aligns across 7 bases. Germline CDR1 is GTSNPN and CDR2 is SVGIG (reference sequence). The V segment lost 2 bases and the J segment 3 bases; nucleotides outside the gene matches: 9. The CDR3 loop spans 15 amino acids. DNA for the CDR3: TGTGCCTGGAGTACTTCACATGGGGGGGAAGAGACCCAGTACTTC. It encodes CAWSTSHGGEETQYF. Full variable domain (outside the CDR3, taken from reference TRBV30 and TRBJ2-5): SQTIHQWPATLVQPVGSPLSLECTVEGTSNPNLYWYRQAAGRGLQLLFYSVGIGQISSEVPQNLSASRPQDRQFILSSKKLLLSDSGFYLCAWSTSHGGEETQYFGPGTRLLVL.

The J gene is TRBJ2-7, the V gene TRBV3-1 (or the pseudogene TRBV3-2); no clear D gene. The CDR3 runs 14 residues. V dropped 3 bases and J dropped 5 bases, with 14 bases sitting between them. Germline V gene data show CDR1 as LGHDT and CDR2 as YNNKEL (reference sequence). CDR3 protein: CASSQQPSKDEQYF. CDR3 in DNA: TGTGCCAGCAGCCAGCAACCGTCCAAGGACGAGCAGTACTTC.

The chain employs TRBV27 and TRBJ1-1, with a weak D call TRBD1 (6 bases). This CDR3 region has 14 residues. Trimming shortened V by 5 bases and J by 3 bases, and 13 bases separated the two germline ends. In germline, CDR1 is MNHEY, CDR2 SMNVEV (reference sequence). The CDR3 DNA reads TGTGCCAGCAGTCCACAGGGATGGGACACTGAAGCTTTCTTT. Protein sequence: CASSPQGWDTEAFF.

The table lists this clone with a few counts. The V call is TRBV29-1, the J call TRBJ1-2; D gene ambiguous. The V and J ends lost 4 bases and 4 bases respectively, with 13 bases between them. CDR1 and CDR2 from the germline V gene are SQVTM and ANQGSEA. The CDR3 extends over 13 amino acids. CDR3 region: CSVALPKSYGYTF. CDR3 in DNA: TGCAGCGTTGCCCTCCCGAAATCCTATGGCTACACCTTC.

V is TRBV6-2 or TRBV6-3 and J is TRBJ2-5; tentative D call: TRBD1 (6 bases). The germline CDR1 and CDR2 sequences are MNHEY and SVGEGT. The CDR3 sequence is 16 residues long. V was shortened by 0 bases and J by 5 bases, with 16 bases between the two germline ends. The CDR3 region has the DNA TGTGCCAGCAGTTACTCGAGCAGGGGCCTAAGGGAGACCCAGTACTTC. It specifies CASSYSSRGLRETQYF.

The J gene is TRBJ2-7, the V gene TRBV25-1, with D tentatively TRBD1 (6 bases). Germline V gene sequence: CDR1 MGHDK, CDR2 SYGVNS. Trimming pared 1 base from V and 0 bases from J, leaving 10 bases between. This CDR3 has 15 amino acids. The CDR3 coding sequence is TGTGCCAGCAGTGAATTGACAGGACTCTCCTACGAGCAGTACTTC. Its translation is CASSELTGLSYEQYF.

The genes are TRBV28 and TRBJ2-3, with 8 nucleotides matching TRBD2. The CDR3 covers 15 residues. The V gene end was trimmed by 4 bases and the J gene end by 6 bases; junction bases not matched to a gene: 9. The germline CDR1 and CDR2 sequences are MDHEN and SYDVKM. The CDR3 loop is CASSSSGGGQDTQYF. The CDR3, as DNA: TGTGCCAGCAGTTCCTCGGGGGGGGGTCAGGATACGCAGTATTTT.

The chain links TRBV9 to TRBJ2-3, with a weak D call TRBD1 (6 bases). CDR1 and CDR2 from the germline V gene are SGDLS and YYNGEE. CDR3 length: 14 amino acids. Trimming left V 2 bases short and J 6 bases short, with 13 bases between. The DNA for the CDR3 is TGTGCCAGCAGCGTTCAGGGGAGTGGGGATACGCAGTATTTT. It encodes CASSVQGSGDTQYF. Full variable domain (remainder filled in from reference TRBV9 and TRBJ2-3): DSGVTQTPKHLITATGQRVTLRCSPRSGDLSVYWYQQSLDQGLQFLIQYYNGEERAKGNILERFSAQQFPDLHSELNLSSLELGDSALYFCASSVQGSGDTQYFGPGTRLTVL.

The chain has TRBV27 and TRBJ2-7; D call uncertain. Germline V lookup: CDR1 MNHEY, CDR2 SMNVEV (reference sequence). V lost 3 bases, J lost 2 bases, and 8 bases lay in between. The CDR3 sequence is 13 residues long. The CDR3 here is CASSFSAAYEQYF. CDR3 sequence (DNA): TGTGCCAGCAGTTTCAGTGCTGCCTACGAGCAGTACTTC.

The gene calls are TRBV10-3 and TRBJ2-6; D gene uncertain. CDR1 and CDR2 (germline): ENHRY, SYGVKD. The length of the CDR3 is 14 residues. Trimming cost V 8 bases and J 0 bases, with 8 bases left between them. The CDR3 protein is CAIRIDSGANVLTF. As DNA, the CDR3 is TGTGCCATCCGAATCGACTCTGGGGCCAACGTCCTGACTTTC.

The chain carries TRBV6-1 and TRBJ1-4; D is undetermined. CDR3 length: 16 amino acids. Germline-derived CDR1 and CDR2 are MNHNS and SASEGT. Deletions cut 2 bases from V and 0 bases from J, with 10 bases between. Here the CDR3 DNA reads TGTGCCAGCAGTGAATTATGGCGGGCAACTAATGAAAAACTGTTTTTT. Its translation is CASSELWRATNEKLFF.

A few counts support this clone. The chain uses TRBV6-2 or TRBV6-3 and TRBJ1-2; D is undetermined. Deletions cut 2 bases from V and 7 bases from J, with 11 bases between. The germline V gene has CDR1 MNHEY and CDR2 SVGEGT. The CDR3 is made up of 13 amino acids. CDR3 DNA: TGTGCCAGCAGTTACACCGGGAGTAGTGGCTACACCTTC. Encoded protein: CASSYTGSSGYTF.

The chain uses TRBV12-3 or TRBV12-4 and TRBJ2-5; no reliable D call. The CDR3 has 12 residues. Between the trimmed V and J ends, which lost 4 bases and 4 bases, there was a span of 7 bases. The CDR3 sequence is CASSSYAETQYF. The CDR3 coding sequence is TGTGCCAGCAGTTCCTATGCAGAGACCCAGTACTTC.

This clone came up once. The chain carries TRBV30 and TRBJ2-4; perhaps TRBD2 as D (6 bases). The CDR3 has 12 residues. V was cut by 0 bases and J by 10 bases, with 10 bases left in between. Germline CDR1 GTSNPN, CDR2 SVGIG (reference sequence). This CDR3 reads CAWSVGREIQYF. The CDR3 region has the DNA TGTGCCTGGAGTGTAGGGCGGGAAATTCAGTACTTC.

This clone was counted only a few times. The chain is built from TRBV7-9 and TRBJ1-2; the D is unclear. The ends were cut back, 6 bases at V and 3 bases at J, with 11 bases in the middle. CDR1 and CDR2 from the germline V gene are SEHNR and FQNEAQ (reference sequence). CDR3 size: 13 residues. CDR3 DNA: TGTGCCAGCAGGTCTCGTCGGGACTATGGCTACACCTTC. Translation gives CASRSRRDYGYTF.